This T cell receptor beta chain was recorded in a study of tumor and adjacent non-tumor tissue in lung cancer. The library came from three nested PCR rounds adapted from ARM-PCR protocols. From the multiplex PCR reads, TCRdb called clonotypes with MiXCR, one entry per CDR3 protein. The sample has 130,000 or so distinct CDR3 sequences, 60% to 70% seen once. The template was RNA from unsorted bulk tissue. Germline V CDR1 and CDR2: SGHNT, YENEEA. The V end was cut by 1 base, the J end by 5 bases, with 17 bases between. The CDR3 runs to 16 residues. This receptor was taken from a man aged 30 to 39 with non-small cell lung cancer. The specimen was lung tumor tissue. J is TRBJ1-1 and V is TRBV11-3; no firm D call. The CDR3 DNA follows: TGTGCCAGCAGCTTAGGTGGGATCAGGAATCAAACTGAAGCTTTCTTT. Protein: CASSLGGIRNQTEAFF.